This T cell receptor (beta chain) was retrieved from a study of blood T cell repertoires in COVID-19. Sequenced by immunoSEQ multiplex PCR; TCRdb stores in-frame clones only, minus some. The sample lists roughly 290,000 clones; 70% to 90% were seen once. The CDR3 consists of 21 residues. Germline V gene data show CDR1 as SGHRS and CDR2 as YFSETQ. The junction had 24 bases not matched to a gene; V was cut back by 4 bases and J by 5 bases. The clonotype comes from a woman in her 30s who had recovered from COVID-19. V and J are TRBV5-1 and TRBJ2-2, with 9 bases matching TRBD1. Sequencing input: PBMCs or T cells enriched from blood (not recorded which). The CDR3 nucleotides are TGCGCCAGCAGCCTGTCGTCCCACGGGACAGGGAATCCCGGAGGGACCGGGGAGCTGTTTTTT. It yields the protein CASSLSSHGTGNPGGTGELFF.